This T cell receptor beta chain originates from a study of T cell repertoires in cytomegalovirus infection. As for the study in general: Indications of both CMV infection and matching HLA type were provided by public TCR beta signatures.

TCRdb re-called the reads through MiXCR, storing one row per CDR3 protein. The sample contains about 740,000 distinct CDR3 sequences, roughly 36% of which appear only once. The CDR3 loop spans 15 amino acids. After removal of 8 bases from V and 4 bases from J, the junction contained 12 bases not matched to a gene. With regard to this clonotype: As yet, its antigen is unknown. Since a much larger clone is just one base distant, this may be a read error.

General study findings and limits: The study identified carriers of CMV plus the relevant HLA from cumulative public TCR beta family frequency. The study found HLA-C-restricted CMV-specific TCR beta clonotypes dominating the ex vivo response.

The input for sequencing was cultured PBMCs, taken from culture after CMV antigen stimulation. This chain joins TRBV12-3 or TRBV12-4 and TRBJ1-2, with 8 bases fitting TRBD1. The origin of this receptor is a human donor in good health (CMV status not recorded). Some clones in this sample may be carry-over from other donors' samples. DNA for the CDR3: TGTGCCAGCGGTTCAGGACAGGGAGGTGGCTATGGCTACACCTTC. This gives the protein CASGSGQGGGYGYTF.